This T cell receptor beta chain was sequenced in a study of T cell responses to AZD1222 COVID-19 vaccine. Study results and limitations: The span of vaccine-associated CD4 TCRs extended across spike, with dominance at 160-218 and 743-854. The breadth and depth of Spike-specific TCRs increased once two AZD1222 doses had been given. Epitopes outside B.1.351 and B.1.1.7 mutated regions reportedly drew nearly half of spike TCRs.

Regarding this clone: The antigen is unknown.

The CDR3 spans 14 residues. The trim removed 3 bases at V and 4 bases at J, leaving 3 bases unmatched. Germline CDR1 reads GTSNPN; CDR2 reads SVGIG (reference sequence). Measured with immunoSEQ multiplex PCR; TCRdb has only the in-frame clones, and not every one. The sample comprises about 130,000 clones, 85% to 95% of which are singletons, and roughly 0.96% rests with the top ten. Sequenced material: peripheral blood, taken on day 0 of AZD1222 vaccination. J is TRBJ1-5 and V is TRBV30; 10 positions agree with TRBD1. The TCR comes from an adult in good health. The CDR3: CAWSGGQGNQPQHF. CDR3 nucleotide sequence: TGTGCCTGGAGCGGGGGACAGGGGAATCAGCCCCAGCATTTT.